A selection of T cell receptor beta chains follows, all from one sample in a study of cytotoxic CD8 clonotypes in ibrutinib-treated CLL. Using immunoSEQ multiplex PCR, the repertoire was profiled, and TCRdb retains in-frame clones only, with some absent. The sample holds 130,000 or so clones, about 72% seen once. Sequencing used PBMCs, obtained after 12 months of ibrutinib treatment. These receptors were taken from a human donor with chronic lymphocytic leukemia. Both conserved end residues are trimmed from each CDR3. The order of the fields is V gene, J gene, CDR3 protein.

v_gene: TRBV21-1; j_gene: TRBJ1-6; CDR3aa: ASSKWDRTSPLH
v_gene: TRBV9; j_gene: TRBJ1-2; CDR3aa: ASSVDEGGLSLT
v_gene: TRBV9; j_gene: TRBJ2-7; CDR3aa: ASSVEVGTPYEQY
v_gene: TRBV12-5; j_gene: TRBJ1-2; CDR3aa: ASDHGQGRGYT
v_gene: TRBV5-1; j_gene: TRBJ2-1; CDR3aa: ASSGLAGGPHNEQF
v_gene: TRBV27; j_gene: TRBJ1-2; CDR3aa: ASRIGTANYGYT
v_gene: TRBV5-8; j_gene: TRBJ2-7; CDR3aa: ASSLVVGPYEQY
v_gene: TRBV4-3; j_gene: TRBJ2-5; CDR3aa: ASSPTLAQETQY
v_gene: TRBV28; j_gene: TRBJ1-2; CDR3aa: GPLNYGYT
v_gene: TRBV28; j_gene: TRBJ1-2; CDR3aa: ASSWATGSLNYGYT
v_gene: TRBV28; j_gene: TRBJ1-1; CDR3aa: ASIGGVNTEAF
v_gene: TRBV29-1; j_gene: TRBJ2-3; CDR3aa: SVPGTSGRGGTQY
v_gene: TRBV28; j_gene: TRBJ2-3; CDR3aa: ASRGTGTDTQY
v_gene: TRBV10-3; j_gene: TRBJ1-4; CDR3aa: AISESALSNNEKLF
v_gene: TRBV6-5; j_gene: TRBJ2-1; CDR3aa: ASRMRDRYNEQF
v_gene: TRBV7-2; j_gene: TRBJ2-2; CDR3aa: ASRTQGASTGELF
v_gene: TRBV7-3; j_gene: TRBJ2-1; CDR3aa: ASSPGRGYNEQF
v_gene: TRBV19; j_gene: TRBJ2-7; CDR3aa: ASSTNRDRPYEQY
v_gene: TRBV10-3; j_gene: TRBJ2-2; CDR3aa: AISDRSGGRVTGELF
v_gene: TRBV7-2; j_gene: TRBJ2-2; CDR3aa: ASSPPGWARELF
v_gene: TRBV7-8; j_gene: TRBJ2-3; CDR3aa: ASQGFAGGRATDTQY
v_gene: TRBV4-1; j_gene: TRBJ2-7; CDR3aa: ASSQEPSYEQY
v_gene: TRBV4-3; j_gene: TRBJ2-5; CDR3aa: ASSPEDSPRETQY
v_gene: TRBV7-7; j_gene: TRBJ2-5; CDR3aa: ASRQTGSETQY
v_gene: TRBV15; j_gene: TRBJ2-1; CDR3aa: ATTVAGAEQF
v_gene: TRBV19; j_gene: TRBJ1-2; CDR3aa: ASSIGARDYGYT
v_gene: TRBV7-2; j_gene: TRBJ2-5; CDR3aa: ASSSTGGETQY
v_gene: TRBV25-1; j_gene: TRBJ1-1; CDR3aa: ASRSRFGGGHNTEAF
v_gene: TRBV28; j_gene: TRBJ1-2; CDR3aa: ASSGGSYGYT
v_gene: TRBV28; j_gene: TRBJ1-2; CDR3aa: ASSSGAPGGYT
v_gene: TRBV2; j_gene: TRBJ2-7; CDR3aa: ASSDGTDYEQY
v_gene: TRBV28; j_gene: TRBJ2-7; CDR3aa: ASKRYEQY
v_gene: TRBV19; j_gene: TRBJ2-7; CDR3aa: ASSQQGNPYEQY
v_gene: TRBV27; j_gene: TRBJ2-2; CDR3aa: ASSRPGTGELF
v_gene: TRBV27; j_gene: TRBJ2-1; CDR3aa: ASSFLGSVEQF
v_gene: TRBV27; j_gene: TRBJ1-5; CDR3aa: ASSLEHSNQPQH
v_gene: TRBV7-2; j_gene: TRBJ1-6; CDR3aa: ASSLAEGSPLH
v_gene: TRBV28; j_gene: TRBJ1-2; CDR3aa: ASSLKGGNYGYT
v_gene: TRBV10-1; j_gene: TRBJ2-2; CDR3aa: AKERGTNTGELF
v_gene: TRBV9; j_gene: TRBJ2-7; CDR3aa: ASSIGTVYEQY
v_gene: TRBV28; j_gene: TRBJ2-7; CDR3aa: ASSRKARDRHSYEQY
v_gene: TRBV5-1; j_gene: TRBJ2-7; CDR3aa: ASRPTSGSEEQY
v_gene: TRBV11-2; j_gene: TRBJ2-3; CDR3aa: ASSFWTSGRAGTDTQY
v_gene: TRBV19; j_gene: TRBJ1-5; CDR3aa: ASTTWGAPSNQPQH
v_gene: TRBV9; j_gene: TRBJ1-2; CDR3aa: ASSLGLGYT
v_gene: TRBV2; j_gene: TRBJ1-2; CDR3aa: ASSEQGQVARYT
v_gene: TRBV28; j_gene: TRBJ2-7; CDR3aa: ASNLGTGVHEQY
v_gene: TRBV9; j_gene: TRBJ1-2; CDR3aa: ASSVDPGGYGYT
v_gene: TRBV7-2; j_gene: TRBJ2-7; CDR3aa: ASTGYYEQY
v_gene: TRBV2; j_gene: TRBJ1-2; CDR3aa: ASKVGYGYT
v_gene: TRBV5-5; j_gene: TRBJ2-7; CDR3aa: ASSLTGASYEQY
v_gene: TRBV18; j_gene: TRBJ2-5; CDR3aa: ASSHERGDQY
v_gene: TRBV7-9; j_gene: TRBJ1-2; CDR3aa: ASSSGTGKHYGYT